This T cell receptor (beta chain) was observed in a study of blood T cell repertoires in COVID-19 (TCRdb year 2020). A note on the overall study: The collaborator samples originated in the United States, Italy and Spain and spanned the acute and convalescent phases of COVID-19. Where available, HLA class I and class II types were obtained from metadata supplied by the sample provider rather than from assay-based typing. The prospective study material was composed of cDNA or gDNA derived from T cells, B-cell-depleted T cells, or PBMCs. The dataset comprised deeply sampled blood TCRbeta repertoires from subjects exposed to, actively infected with, or recovered from COVID-19. The repertoires were released in a freely available public database meant as a resource for research on the immune response to SARS-CoV-2. A de-identified subject ID, COVID-19 status, age in years and sex were almost always included in the sample metadata. Samples came from the ongoing ImmuneRACE study (first 160 participants) plus 1,254 subjects from 6 global collaborators. The research as a whole found: Clinical and demographic metadata were provided uncurated, with the amount varying by source and participant.

Participants in the prospective study were enrolled through a virtual design, were aged roughly 18 to 100 years, and lived in about 25 United States geographic areas. Cohort assignment in the prospective study relied on participant-reported clinical history from a screening survey and a study questionnaire. In the prospective study, whole blood, serum and a nasopharyngeal or oropharyngeal swab were collected from each participant by mobile phlebotomists. Prospective study participants could optionally give additional blood draws and questionnaires over an approximately 2-month period. Blood samples from the prospective study were shipped frozen or at room temperature prior to DNA extraction. TCRbeta CDR3 regions were amplified from genomic DNA by means of the immunoSEQ Assay, a bias-controlled multiplex PCR. The original methods were these. The number of nucleated cells in each sample was estimated from the amplification of reference gene primers within the assay. To quantify the absolute abundance of each unique TCRbeta CDR3 rearrangement, sequence reads were collapsed and filtered. For each sample, productive Simpson clonality was calculated as the square root of Simpson's diversity index over productive rearrangements. Held by TCRdb, this immuneACCESS table contains in-frame sequences only and omits some clones. Under half of the omission traces to an unresolved V gene where checked; the cause of the rest is unknown. V, J and clone size reflect that table, while D and trimming were determined from the DNA. The table for this sample lists fewer than 350,000 clones; approximately 90% of them were counted only once. The ten biggest clones cover over 4% of the sample.

This clone was detected once. Its antigen remains undetermined. Per-base quality was not reported, and no clone a single base away is much larger than it. According to the germline V gene, CDR1 reads KGHDR and CDR2 reads SFDVKD. The germline V and J ends show losses of 3 bases and 3 bases respectively, and no gene match explains 10 bases of the junction. Reading from cysteine to phenylalanine, the CDR3 counts 16 amino acids. Only CDR3 DNA remains: 48 bases, in frame from the first base. Input material: PBMCs or T cells enriched from blood (not recorded which). Recombination connected TRBV24-1 to TRBJ2-7; 7 middle bases align to TRBD2. The clonotype was recovered from a woman in her thirties with acute COVID-19. The bases read TGTGCCACCAGTGATGCCCCAAGTCGCGGGAGCTACGAGCAGTACTTC. This translates into CATSDAPSRGSYEQYF.